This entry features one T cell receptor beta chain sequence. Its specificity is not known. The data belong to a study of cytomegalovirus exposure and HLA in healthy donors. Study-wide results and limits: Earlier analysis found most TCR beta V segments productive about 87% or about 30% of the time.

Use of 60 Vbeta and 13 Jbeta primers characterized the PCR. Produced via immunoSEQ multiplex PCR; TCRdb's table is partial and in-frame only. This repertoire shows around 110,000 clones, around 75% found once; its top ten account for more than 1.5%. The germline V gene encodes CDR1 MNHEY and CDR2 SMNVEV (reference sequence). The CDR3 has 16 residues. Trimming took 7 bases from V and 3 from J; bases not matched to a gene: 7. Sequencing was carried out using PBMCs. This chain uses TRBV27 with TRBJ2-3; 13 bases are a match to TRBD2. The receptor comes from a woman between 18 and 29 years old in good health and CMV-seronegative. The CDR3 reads CASISGTSGVTDTQYF. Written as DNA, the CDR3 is TGTGCCAGCATCTCAGGGACTAGCGGGGTGACAGATACGCAGTATTTT.